This T cell receptor beta chain derives from a study of T cell clones after liver transplantation. The study's findings and limits: Low donor cell numbers restricted donor-reactive repertoire measurement in a couple of subjects. In most of the 8 subjects, circulating graft-donor-reactive CD4 TCRbeta sequences fell significantly after transplant.

The protocol was immunoSEQ multiplex PCR, while the TCRdb copy is restricted to in-frame clones and leaves out a portion. The table records over 90,000 clones, approximately 79% of them present only once. Trimming cost V 4 bases and J 6 bases; bases outside gene matches: 11. CDR1 is SGHAT, CDR2 FQNNGV, per germline. The CDR3 covers 15 residues. To note about this clone: Its specificity is not known.

This specimen consisted of CD4+ T cells from blood, obtained 47 months after liver transplant. The receptor was isolated from a human patient who received a liver transplant. The T cells may come from the graft donor. The rearrangement uses TRBV11-2 and TRBJ2-7, with TRBD1 matching over 8 bases. The CDR3, as DNA: TGTGCCAGCAGCTCGCCGGACAGGGTCCCAGGCGAGCAGTACTTC. Protein sequence: CASSSPDRVPGEQYF.